Listed below are T cell receptor beta chains from one sample, sequenced in a study of blood T cell repertoires in COVID-19. The table came from immunoSEQ multiplex PCR; TCRdb's copy has only in-frame clones and leaves some out. The sample has 99,000 or so clones, roughly nine tenths seen once. Sequencing was performed on peripheral blood. All receptors derive from a human donor in a cohort sampled during active COVID-19. CDR3s include the opening cysteine and the closing phenylalanine or tryptophan. Fields, in order: J gene, D gene, clone size, V gene, CDR3 DNA, CDR3 protein. D genes are given only for firm matches. For some rows the clone size is stated as once, few or many, or as a class when expanded; others skip it.

TRBJ2-5	NA	NA	TRBV9	TGTGCCAGCAGCGTATCCGGGACAAAAGAGACCCAGTACTTC	CASSVSGTKETQYF
TRBJ2-1	NA	NA	TRBV4-3	TGCGCCAGCAGCCAAGAAGCGGAAAACAATGAGCAGTTCTTC	CASSQEAENNEQFF
TRBJ1-6	NA	NA	TRBV12-3/TRBV12-4	TGTGCCAGCAGCACTTTGAATTCACCCCTCCACTTT	CASSTLNSPLHF
TRBJ2-1	NA	NA	TRBV29-1	TGCAGCGTTGACTATAACCTTCAAGAGCAGTTCTTC	CSVDYNLQEQFF
TRBJ2-5	NA	NA	TRBV9	TGTGCCAGCAGCGTAGTGGGAGGAGGAGAGACCCAGTACTTC	CASSVVGGGETQYF
TRBJ2-1	TRBD2	NA	TRBV11-2	TGTGCCAGCAGCTTTGGGACTAGCAGGAATGAGCAGTTCTTC	CASSFGTSRNEQFF
TRBJ1-2	TRBD1	NA	TRBV15	TGTGCCACCAGCAGAACAGGGGACCCGGGATACTATGGCTACACCTTC	CATSRTGDPGYYGYTF
TRBJ2-7	TRBD2	NA	TRBV2	TGTGCCAGCAGTGTTACAGCGGGGGGGCACTACGAGCAGTACTTC	CASSVTAGGHYEQYF
TRBJ1-1	NA	NA	TRBV27	TGTGCCAGCAGTCCCAGGAGGGGAGAATTGAACACTGAAGCTTTCTTT	CASSPRRGELNTEAFF
TRBJ2-3	NA	NA	TRBV5-1	TGCGCCAGCAGCCCCAACCCAGGGCTTGGAACAGATACGCAGTATTTT	CASSPNPGLGTDTQYF
TRBJ2-7	TRBD1	NA	TRBV11-2	TGTGCCAGCAGCACCACTTGGACAGGTTCCTCCTACGAGCAGTACTTC	CASSTTWTGSSYEQYF
TRBJ2-3	TRBD2	NA	TRBV6-4	TGTGCCAGCAGTGACTCGGGCGGGGGGGCCGCAGATACGCAGTATTTT	CASSDSGGGAADTQYF
TRBJ1-5	TRBD1	NA	TRBV4-1	TGCGCCAGCAGCCAAGAGACAGGGCGGGTGTGGGATAGCAATCAGCCCCAGCATTTT	CASSQETGRVWDSNQPQHF
TRBJ1-1	TRBD1	once	TRBV6-6	TGTGCCAGCAGTCGCGGGACAGGCTCCACTGAAGCTTTCTTT	CASSRGTGSTEAFF
TRBJ2-1	NA	NA	TRBV19	TGTGCCAGTAGTATTAGTAGCGCAAGCAATGAGCAGTTCTTC	CASSISSASNEQFF
TRBJ2-7	NA	NA	TRBV7-9	TGTGCCAGCAGCTTATTGACAGCTACTAACGAGCAGTACTTC	CASSLLTATNEQYF
TRBJ1-1	TRBD1	NA	TRBV19	TGTGCCAGGGGGAGTTTGAACAGGGGGGCTGAAGCTTTCTTT	CARGSLNRGAEAFF
TRBJ2-1	NA	NA	TRBV19	TGTGCCAGTAGCTATTATAGCGAGCAGTTCTTC	CASSYYSEQFF
TRBJ1-2	TRBD1	NA	TRBV5-4	TGTGCCAGCAGCTTGGTTTCGGCAGGGGGTGGCTACACCTTC	CASSLVSAGGGYTF
TRBJ1-2	NA	NA	TRBV30	TGTGCCTGGAGTGGAGGTGGCTACACCTTC	CAWSGGGYTF
TRBJ2-5	TRBD1	once	TRBV28	TGTGCCAGCAGGGACAGGGACCTCCAAGAGACCCAGTACTTC	CASRDRDLQETQYF
TRBJ2-7	TRBD1	NA	TRBV28	TGTGCCAGCAGTTTACCGACAGGGATCTACGAGCAGTACTTC	CASSLPTGIYEQYF
TRBJ2-7	TRBD2	once	TRBV7-9	TGTGCCAGCAGCCCGGGACTAGACGCCTACGAGCAGTACTTC	CASSPGLDAYEQYF
TRBJ1-1	TRBD1	NA	TRBV29-1	TGCAGCGTCACCGGGACAGCGAACACTGAAGCTTTCTTT	CSVTGTANTEAFF
TRBJ1-1	NA	NA	TRBV7-9	TGTGCCAGCAGCTTAGTTGGGGGCTGGAACACTGAAGCTTTCTTT	CASSLVGGWNTEAFF
TRBJ2-3	TRBD1	once	TRBV7-8	TGTGCCAGCAGCTTAGTAGCCCAGGGGGCAAACACAGATACGCAGTATTTT	CASSLVAQGANTDTQYF
TRBJ2-7	TRBD1	NA	TRBV6-2/TRBV6-3	TGTGCCAGCAGTTACCCAACAGGGGGTGCGAGGAGCTCCTACGAGCAGTACTTC	CASSYPTGGARSSYEQYF
TRBJ1-4	NA	NA	TRBV4-1	TGCGCCAGCAGCCAAGTGGGCTTTAATGAAAAACTGTTTTTT	CASSQVGFNEKLFF
TRBJ1-5	NA	NA	TRBV3-1/TRBV3-2	TGTGCCAGCAGCCAATCTTTAGGGGGGGATCAGCCCCAGCATTTT	CASSQSLGGDQPQHF
TRBJ2-7	NA	once	TRBV3-1/TRBV3-2	TGTGCCAGCAGCCAAGATTTGGGGAGAGGATCCTACGAGCAGTACTTC	CASSQDLGRGSYEQYF
TRBJ2-3	TRBD2	NA	TRBV27	TGTGCCAGCAGTAAAACTAAGACTAGCGGGATCCGAGATACGCAGTATTTT	CASSKTKTSGIRDTQYF
TRBJ1-5	NA	NA	TRBV18	TGTGCCAGCTCACCGGCAAGCAATCAGCCCCAGCATTTT	CASSPASNQPQHF
TRBJ2-2	NA	NA	TRBV9	TGTGCCAGCACCGACAGCGCGAACACCGGGGAGCTGTTTTTT	CASTDSANTGELFF
TRBJ1-5	NA	NA	TRBV10-3	TGTGCCATCAGTGAGTCGTACGTAGATAGCAATCAGCCCCAGCATTTT	CAISESYVDSNQPQHF
TRBJ2-3	NA	NA	TRBV4-2	TGTGCCAGCAGACCCGGGGTAGCGGAGAGCACAGATACGCAGTATTTT	CASRPGVAESTDTQYF
TRBJ1-4	TRBD1	NA	TRBV4-3	TGCGCCAGCAGCCAAGATAGGGTGACAGGGTATGAAAAACTGTTTTTT	CASSQDRVTGYEKLFF
TRBJ1-1	NA	NA	TRBV6-2/TRBV6-3	TGTGCCAGCAGTTACACGCGTAACACTGAAGCTTTCTTT	CASSYTRNTEAFF
TRBJ2-3	TRBD1	NA	TRBV19	TGTGCCAGTAGTTTGGGGACAGGCACAGATACGCAGTATTTT	CASSLGTGTDTQYF
TRBJ2-7	TRBD2	NA	TRBV27	TGTGCCAGCAGTTTTTCTAGCGGCTCCTACGAGCAGTACTTC	CASSFSSGSYEQYF
TRBJ1-4	NA	NA	TRBV7-9	TGTGCCAGCAGCAGGGAATATAATGAAAAACTGTTTTTT	CASSREYNEKLFF
TRBJ2-2	NA	few	TRBV27	TGTGCCAGCAGTTCTGACAGCGGGCCCACGAACACCGGGGAGCTGTTTTTT	CASSSDSGPTNTGELFF
TRBJ2-7	NA	NA	TRBV3-1/TRBV3-2	TGTGCCAGCAGACCCGGGACAGCCGGGGGGGACTACGAGCAGTACTTC	CASRPGTAGGDYEQYF
TRBJ2-4	TRBD2	NA	TRBV7-9	TGTGCCAGCAGCTCCTGGACTAGCGGAGCCAAAAACATTCAGTACTTC	CASSSWTSGAKNIQYF
TRBJ2-5	NA	NA	TRBV3-1/TRBV3-2	TGTGCCAGCAGCCAAGTATCGGGTTTCGGGGAGACCCAGTACTTC	CASSQVSGFGETQYF
TRBJ2-2	TRBD2	NA	TRBV27	TGTGCCAGCAGTTGGGCTAGCGGGTCCGGGGAGCTGTTTTTT	CASSWASGSGELFF
TRBJ2-7	TRBD1	NA	TRBV30	TGTGCCTGGGGAAGAGGGACAGAAGCCTACGAGCAGTACTTC	CAWGRGTEAYEQYF
TRBJ2-1	NA	NA	TRBV19	TGTGCCAGTATGTTTTCTAGTTGGGACAATGAGCAGTTCTTC	CASMFSSWDNEQFF
TRBJ1-2	TRBD1	NA	TRBV6-5	TGTGCCAGCAGGACAGGGGGCGCCAACTATGGCTACACCTTC	CASRTGGANYGYTF
TRBJ1-5	TRBD1	NA	TRBV28	TGTGCCAGCAGCGCGGGACAGGGGGGGCAGCCCCAGCATTTT	CASSAGQGGQPQHF
TRBJ2-5	TRBD2	NA	TRBV28	TGTGCCAGCAGCCGCGGACTAGCACAAGAGACCCAGTACTTC	CASSRGLAQETQYF
TRBJ2-7	TRBD1	NA	TRBV29-1	TGCAGCGTTGAAGGCGGGACAGGGTACGAGCAGTACTTC	CSVEGGTGYEQYF
TRBJ2-2	TRBD1	once	TRBV29-1	TGCAGCGTTACCGAGGGACAGTCGAACACCGGGGAGCTGTTTTTT	CSVTEGQSNTGELFF
TRBJ2-3	NA	NA	TRBV7-2	TGTGCCAGCAGCCCCAAGCGCGTGAGCACAGATACGCAGTATTTT	CASSPKRVSTDTQYF
TRBJ2-1	NA	once	TRBV4-3	TGCGCCAGCAGCCAAGACACGGGGCAGGGGTACAATGAGCAGTTCTTC	CASSQDTGQGYNEQFF
TRBJ2-3	NA	NA	TRBV20-1	TGCAGTGCCGGACTAGATACGCAGTATTTT	CSAGLDTQYF
TRBJ1-1	NA	NA	TRBV6-5	TGTGCCAGCAGCCAGGGTATCACTGAAGCTTTCTTT	CASSQGITEAFF
TRBJ2-1	TRBD2	NA	TRBV6-6	TGTGCCAGCAGCCTAGCGGGGGGGCGGGAGCAGTTCTTC	CASSLAGGREQFF